The source of this T cell receptor beta chain is a study of OX40 agonist ivuxolimab in advanced cancers. As for the study in general: Every 2 weeks, patients received ivuxolimab intravenously, dosed at 0.01 to 10 mg/kg. Prior checkpoint blockade (anti-PD-1, anti-PD-L1 or anti-CTLA-4) was permitted; approximately 44% had it. Partial responses were observed in three patients, of whom one had hepatocellular carcinoma and two had cutaneous melanoma. Study findings and constraints: CD4+ T cells averaged fewer expanded clones than CD8+ T cells.

Germline CDR1 is SGHTA and CDR2 is FQGNSA. The CDR3 spans 12 residues. Trimming left V 4 bases short and J 6 bases short, with 10 bases between. Some clones are missing from TCRdb's copy, which holds only in-frame ones; the method was immunoSEQ multiplex PCR. Of about 79,000 clones in the sample, about 90% were seen once. Points on this clone: Its antigen is unidentified.

The source is an adult with an advanced solid tumor such as melanoma, head and neck, liver or kidney cancer. This chain connects TRBV7-2 to TRBJ2-7; no clear D gene. Sequences were derived from CD4+ or CD8+ T cells sorted from blood, sampled in a trial of the OX40 agonist ivuxolimab. The CDR3 sequence is CASSSRTPEQYF. The DNA for the CDR3 is TGTGCCAGCAGCTCGCGGACCCCCGAGCAGTACTTC.